The clone carrying this T cell receptor beta chain was found a few times. This entry comes from a study of Graves' ophthalmopathy and Graves' hyperthyroidism. The authors amplified TCR beta CDR3 regions from RNA transcripts. HTBI-primed first-round RT-PCR preceded second-round multiplex PCR. TCRdb ran MiXCR on the multiplex PCR reads and lists one entry per CDR3 protein. Of some 240,000 distinct CDR3 sequences in the sample, 45% to 55% are singletons; the top ten hold roughly 45%. It was from 10 ml of fresh peripheral blood that the PBMCs came. From germline, CDR1 is SGHTA and CDR2 FQGNSA. V gave up 3 bases and J gave up 2 bases; unmatched junction bases: 2. This CDR3 comprises 14 residues.

This TCR was recovered from an adult man with Graves' ophthalmopathy. The chain links TRBV7-2 to TRBJ2-3; 7 bases are shared with TRBD2. The material sequenced was peripheral blood. CDR3 nucleotides: TGTGCCAGCAGCTTCCGGGACTACACAGATACGCAGTATTTT. It translates to CASSFRDYTDTQYF.